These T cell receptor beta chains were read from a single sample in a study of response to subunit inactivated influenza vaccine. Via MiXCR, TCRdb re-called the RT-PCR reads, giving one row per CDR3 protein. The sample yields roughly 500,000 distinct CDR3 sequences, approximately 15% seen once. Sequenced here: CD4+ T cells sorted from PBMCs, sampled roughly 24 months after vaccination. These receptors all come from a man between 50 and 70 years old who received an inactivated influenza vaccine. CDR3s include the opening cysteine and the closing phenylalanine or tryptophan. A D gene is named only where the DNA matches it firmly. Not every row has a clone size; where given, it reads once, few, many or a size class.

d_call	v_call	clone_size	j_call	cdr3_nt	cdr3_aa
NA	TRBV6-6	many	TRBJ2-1	TGTGCCAGCAGTTACCCCCTCAATGAGCAGTTCTTC	CASSYPLNEQFF
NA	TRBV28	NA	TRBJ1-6	TGTGCCAGCAGTTTGGGGGGGGCGTCGGCTTCACCCCTCCACTTT	CASSLGGASASPLHF
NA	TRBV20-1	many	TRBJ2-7	TGCAGTGCTAACGGACTATCCACCTACGAGCAGTACTTC	CSANGLSTYEQYF
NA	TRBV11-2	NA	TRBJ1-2	TGTGCCAGCAGCTTAGTCAGGGATGGCTACACCTTC	CASSLVRDGYTF
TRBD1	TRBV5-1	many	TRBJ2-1	TGCGCCAGCAGCTTAGAGGACAGGGGAGGCTACAATGAGCAGTTCTTC	CASSLEDRGGYNEQFF
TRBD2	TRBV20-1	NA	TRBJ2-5	TGCAGTGCCGCCCTAATCGGACTAGCGGGAGGCCAAGAGACCCAGTACTTC	CSAALIGLAGGQETQYF
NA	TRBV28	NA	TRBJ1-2	TGTGCCAGCAGTCCCACCCGACGGGGACTGGGCTACACCTTC	CASSPTRRGLGYTF
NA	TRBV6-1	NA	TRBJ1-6	TGTGCCAGCAGTAGCGTGGTTAATTCACCCCTCCACTTT	CASSSVVNSPLHF
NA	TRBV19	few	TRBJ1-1	TGTGCCAGTACCTTGTCCCCTGGGGCTGAAGCTTTCTTT	CASTLSPGAEAFF
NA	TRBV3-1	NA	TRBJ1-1	TGTGCCAGCAGCCAAGGGGGATGGGGGGGGCGCACTGAAGCTTTCTTT	CASSQGGWGGRTEAFF
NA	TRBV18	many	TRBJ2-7	TGTGCCAGCTCACCCCCCGGGTTAGGGGACTACGAGCAGTACTTC	CASSPPGLGDYEQYF
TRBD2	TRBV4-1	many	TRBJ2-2	TGCGCCAGCAGCCAAGGTCCGGGGGGGCGGCACACCGGGGAGCTGTTTTTT	CASSQGPGGRHTGELFF
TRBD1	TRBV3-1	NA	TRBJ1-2	TGTGCCAGCAGCCAAGGACAGGGTGTCGGTGGCTACACCTTC	CASSQGQGVGGYTF
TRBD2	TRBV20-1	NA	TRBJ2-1	TGCAGTGCTAGAGATTTTGCGGGGGGGCCCTATGAGCAGTTCTTC	CSARDFAGGPYEQFF
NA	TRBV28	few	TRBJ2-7	TGTGCCAGCAGTCTCAAAGCCGGCCAGACCTTGGGCGAGCAGTACTTC	CASSLKAGQTLGEQYF
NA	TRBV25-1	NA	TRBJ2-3	TGTGCCAGCAGTGAGGTCGGGGGCGCCGGAACAGATACGCAGTATTTT	CASSEVGGAGTDTQYF
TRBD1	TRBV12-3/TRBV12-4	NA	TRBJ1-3	TGTGCCAGCAGGGGGACAGGGGGAAACACCATATATTTT	CASRGTGGNTIYF
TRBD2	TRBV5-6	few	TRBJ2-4	TGTGCCAGCACCTCATTTACTAGCGGGAGGTCGAACATTCAGTACTTC	CASTSFTSGRSNIQYF
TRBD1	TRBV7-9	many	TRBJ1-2	TGTGCCAGCAGCTTACAGCCGGGACAGGGACCCACCTATGGCTACACCTTC	CASSLQPGQGPTYGYTF
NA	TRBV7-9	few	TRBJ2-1	TGTGCCAGCAGCAAACCTGCCGGGACCAGAAATGAGCAGTTCTTC	CASSKPAGTRNEQFF
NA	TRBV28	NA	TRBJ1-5	TGTGCCAGCAGTTTTTATGGGGGTCTGGGTCAGCCCCAGCATTTT	CASSFYGGLGQPQHF
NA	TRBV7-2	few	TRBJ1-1	TGTGCCAGCAGCTTATATTTGGTTGGGAACACTGAAGCTTTCTTT	CASSLYLVGNTEAFF
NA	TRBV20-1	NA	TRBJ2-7	TGCAGTGCTTCGGCCAGGGTAAAAACCTACGAGCAGTACTTC	CSASARVKTYEQYF
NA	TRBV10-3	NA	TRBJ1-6	TGTGCCATCAGTGAGTCAGGAGGAAATTCACCCCTCCACTTT	CAISESGGNSPLHF
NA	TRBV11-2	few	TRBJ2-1	TGTGCCAGCAGCTCAGGGGGCGCGGGCGGGAGACAGCAGTTCTTC	CASSSGGAGGRQQFF
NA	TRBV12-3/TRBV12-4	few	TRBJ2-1	TGTGCCAGCAGTTTGTTAGCTTCGGGGGAGCAGTTCTTC	CASSLLASGEQFF
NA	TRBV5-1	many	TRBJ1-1	TGCGCCAGCAGGTCGACAGGGAACACTGAAGCTTTCTTT	CASRSTGNTEAFF
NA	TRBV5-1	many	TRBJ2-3	TGCGCCAGCAGCTCCGGGACGGACACAGATACGCAGTATTTT	CASSSGTDTDTQYF
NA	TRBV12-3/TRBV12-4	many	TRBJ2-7	TGTGCCAGCACCTCCTCCTACGAGCAGTACTTC	CASTSSYEQYF
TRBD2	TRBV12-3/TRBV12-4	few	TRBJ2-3	TGTGCCAGCACCACCCGAGCGGGGGGGCCCCGGAATACGCAGTATTTT	CASTTRAGGPRNTQYF
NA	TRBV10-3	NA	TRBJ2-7	TGTGCCATCAGTGGGGGCGGGGGCACCTACGAGCAGTACTTC	CAISGGGGTYEQYF
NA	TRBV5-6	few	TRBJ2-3	TGTGCCAGCAGCTTAAAGAGCACAGATACGCAGTATTTT	CASSLKSTDTQYF
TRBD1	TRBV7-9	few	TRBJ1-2	TGTGCCAGCAGCCGGGGGACAGGGGATTTTTATGGCTACACCTTC	CASSRGTGDFYGYTF
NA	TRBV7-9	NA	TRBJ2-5	TGTGCCAGCATTTCCTTGGGGCAAGAGACCCAGTACTTC	CASISLGQETQYF
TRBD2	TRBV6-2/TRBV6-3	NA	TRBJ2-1	TGTGCCAGCAAAACCGGGGGGGCAGGCAATGAGCAGTTCTTC	CASKTGGAGNEQFF
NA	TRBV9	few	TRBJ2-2	TGTGCCAGCAGCCTTCAGGGGACTGTCCGGGAGGAGCTGTTTTTT	CASSLQGTVREELFF
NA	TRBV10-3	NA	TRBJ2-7	TGTGCCACACGGGGTGGATACGAGCAGTACTTC	CATRGGYEQYF
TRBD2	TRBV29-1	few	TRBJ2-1	TGCAGCGTTGCCGGTGGGAGGGAGGGCTTTTACAATGAGCAGTTCTTC	CSVAGGREGFYNEQFF
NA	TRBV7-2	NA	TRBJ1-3	TGTGCCAGCACTAAGCAGCCCAACTCTGGAAACACCATATATTTT	CASTKQPNSGNTIYF
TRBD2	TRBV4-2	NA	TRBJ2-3	TGTGCCAGCAGCCTAAGAGGACTAGCGGGTACAGCGAGGAAGAACCATACGCAGTATTTT	CASSLRGLAGTARKNHTQYF
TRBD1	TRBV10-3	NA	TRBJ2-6	TGTGCCATCAGTGATGAGTTGGGACAGGCAGGATCTGGGGCCAACGTCCTGACTTTC	CAISDELGQAGSGANVLTF
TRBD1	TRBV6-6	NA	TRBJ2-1	TGTGCCAGCACCCAAGGGGGCTTTGAGCAGTTCTTC	CASTQGGFEQFF
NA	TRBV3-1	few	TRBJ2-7	TGTGCCAGCAGCCAACTAGGACCGGGGGGCCAGTTCTACGAGCAGTACTTC	CASSQLGPGGQFYEQYF
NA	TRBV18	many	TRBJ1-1	TGTGCCAGCTCACCACCTAACCAACCTGAAGCTTTCTTT	CASSPPNQPEAFF
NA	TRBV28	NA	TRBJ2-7	TGTGCCAGCAGGTCGACAGGTCGTTACGAGCAGTACTTC	CASRSTGRYEQYF
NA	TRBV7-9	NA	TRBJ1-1	TGTGCCAGCAGCCGGTTGGGGGGCGACACTGAAGCTTTCTTT	CASSRLGGDTEAFF
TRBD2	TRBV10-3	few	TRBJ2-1	TGTGCCATCAGTGACGTTCGGTCGGGGGGAAATGAGCAGTTCTTC	CAISDVRSGGNEQFF
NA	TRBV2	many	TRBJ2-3	TGTGCCAGCAGTGACGGGCAGGGAAAGGATACGCAGTATTTT	CASSDGQGKDTQYF
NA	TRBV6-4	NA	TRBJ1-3	TGTGCCAGCAGTGCCAACTTTGGGCTAGGAAACACCATATATTTT	CASSANFGLGNTIYF
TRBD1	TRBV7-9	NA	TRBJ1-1	TGTGCCACGGGCCAGGGGGCAATGAACACTGAAGCTTTCTTT	CATGQGAMNTEAFF
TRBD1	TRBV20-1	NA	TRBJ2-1	TGCAGTGCTGTCCGTGGGACAGGGGAAAATGAGCAGTTCTTC	CSAVRGTGENEQFF
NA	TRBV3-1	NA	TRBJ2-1	TGTGCCAGCAGCCAAGGTACGGGGCTGTACAATGAGCAGTTCTTC	CASSQGTGLYNEQFF
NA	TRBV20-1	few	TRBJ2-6	TGCAGTGCTAGACAGCACTCTGGGGCCAACGTCCTGACTTTC	CSARQHSGANVLTF